The T cell receptor beta chain under discussion was sequenced for a study of tumor-infiltrating lymphocytes in primary liver carcinoma. Study information: Aged between 30 and 69 years, the patients were men and women.

Study-wide results and limits: Representation across all five tumor regions was limited to only about 7-25% of top clones.

With a constant-region primer, TCR beta cDNA was made from approximately 520 ng of total RNA. Three nested multiplex PCR rounds of slightly modified ARM-PCR generated TCR beta libraries. PCR rounds one and two used TRBV1-TRBV30 forward primers with a C-beta reverse primer for around 11 cycles each. TCRdb processed the multiplex PCR reads anew with MiXCR; each CDR3 protein has one entry. The sample lists tens of thousands of distinct CDR3 sequences; 71% were seen once. Note on this clonotype: What it recognizes is unknown.

Co-extraction of RNA and DNA was performed on about 18-33 mg of unsorted bulk tissue. Patients underwent resection of primary liver carcinoma. This CDR3 has 17 amino acids. The V and J ends lost 0 bases and 2 bases respectively, with 15 bases between them. The germline CDR1 and CDR2 sequences are SGHDT and YYEEEE. V is TRBV5-6 and J is TRBJ2-1; D is possibly TRBD2 (6 bases). The receptor was derived from a middle-aged man with primary liver carcinoma and hepatitis B virus infection. Sequences were obtained from liver tumor tissue from sampling region 4. Subset of the sample: tumor region T4, right-lateral pole. CDR3 sequence: CASSLVASDRAYNEQFF. CDR3 nucleotides: TGTGCCAGCAGCTTGGTGGCTAGCGACAGAGCCTACAATGAGCAGTTCTTC.